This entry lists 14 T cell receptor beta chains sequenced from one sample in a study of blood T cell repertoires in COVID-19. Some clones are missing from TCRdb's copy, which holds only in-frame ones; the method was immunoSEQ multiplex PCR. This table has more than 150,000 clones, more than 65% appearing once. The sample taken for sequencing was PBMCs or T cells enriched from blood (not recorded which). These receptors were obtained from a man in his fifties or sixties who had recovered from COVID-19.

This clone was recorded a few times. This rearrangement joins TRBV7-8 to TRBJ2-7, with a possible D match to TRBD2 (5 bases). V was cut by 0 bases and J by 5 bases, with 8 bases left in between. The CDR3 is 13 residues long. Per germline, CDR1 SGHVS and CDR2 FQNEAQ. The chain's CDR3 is CASSLARVHEQYF. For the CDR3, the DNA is TGTGCCAGCAGCTTAGCGAGGGTCCACGAGCAGTACTTC. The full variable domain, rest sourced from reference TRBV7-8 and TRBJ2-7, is GAGVSQSPRYKVAKRGQDVALRCDPISGHVSLFWYQQALGQGPEFLTYFQNEAQLDKSGLPSDRFFAERPEGSVSTLKIQRTQQEDSAVYLCASSLARVHEQYFGPGTRLTVT.

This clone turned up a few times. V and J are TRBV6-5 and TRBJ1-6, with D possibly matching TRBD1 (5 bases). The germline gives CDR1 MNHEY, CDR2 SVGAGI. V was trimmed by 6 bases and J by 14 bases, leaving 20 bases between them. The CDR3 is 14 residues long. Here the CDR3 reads CASRYTNQGTTLHF. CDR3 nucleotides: TGTGCCAGCAGATACACCAATCAGGGTACTACCCTCCACTTT.

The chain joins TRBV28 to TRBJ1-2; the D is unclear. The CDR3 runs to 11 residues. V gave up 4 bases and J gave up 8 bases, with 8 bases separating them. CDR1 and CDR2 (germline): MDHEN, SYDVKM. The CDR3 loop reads CASSSDTGYTF. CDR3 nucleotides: TGTGCCAGCAGTTCCGACACGGGCTACACCTTC.

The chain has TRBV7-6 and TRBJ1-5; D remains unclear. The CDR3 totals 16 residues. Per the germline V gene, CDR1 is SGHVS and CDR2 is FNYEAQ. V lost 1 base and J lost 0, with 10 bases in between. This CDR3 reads CASSLGADYSNQPQHF. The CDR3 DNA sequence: TGTGCCAGCAGCTTAGGGGCGGACTATAGCAATCAGCCCCAGCATTTT.

DNA of the CDR3: TGTGCCAGTACCCGGGAATTGAACACTGAAGCTTTCTTT. Its translation: CASTRELNTEAFF. The genes are TRBV19 and TRBJ1-1; D is uncertain. V lost 7 bases, J lost 0 bases, and 9 bases lay in between. This CDR3 comprises 13 residues. Per germline, CDR1 LNHDA and CDR2 SQIVND (reference sequence).

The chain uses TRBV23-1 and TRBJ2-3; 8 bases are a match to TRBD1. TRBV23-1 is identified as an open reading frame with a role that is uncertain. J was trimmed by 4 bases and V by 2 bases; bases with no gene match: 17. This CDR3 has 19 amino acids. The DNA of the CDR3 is TGCGCCAGCAGTCAACCCCAAGACAAGCTGGGACAGGCTGCAGATACGCAGTATTTT. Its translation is CASSQPQDKLGQAADTQYF.

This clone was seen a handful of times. CDR3 nucleotide sequence: TGTGCCAGTAGTATTGGAGCGGAAAGGACTGAAGCTTTCTTT. It is translated as CASSIGAERTEAFF. The chain has TRBV19 and TRBJ1-1; D unresolved. The CDR3 contains 14 residues. V was shortened by 3 bases and J by 5 bases, with 13 bases between the two germline ends. Germline lookup yields CDR1 LNHDA and CDR2 SQIVND (reference sequence).

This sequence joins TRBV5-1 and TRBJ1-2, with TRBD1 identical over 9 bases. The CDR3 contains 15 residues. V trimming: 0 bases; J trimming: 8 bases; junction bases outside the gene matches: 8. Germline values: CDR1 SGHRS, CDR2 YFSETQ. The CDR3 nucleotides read TGCGCCAGCAGCTTGGGCGGAGGGACAGGGAAAGGCTACACCTTC. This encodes CASSLGGGTGKGYTF.

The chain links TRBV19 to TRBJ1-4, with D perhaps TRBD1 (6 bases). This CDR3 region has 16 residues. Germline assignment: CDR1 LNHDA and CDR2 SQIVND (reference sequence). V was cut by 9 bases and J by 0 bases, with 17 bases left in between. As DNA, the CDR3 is TGTGCCAGCCGAGGTTATGGGGGCTCAACTAATGAAAAACTGTTTTTT. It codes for CASRGYGGSTNEKLFF.

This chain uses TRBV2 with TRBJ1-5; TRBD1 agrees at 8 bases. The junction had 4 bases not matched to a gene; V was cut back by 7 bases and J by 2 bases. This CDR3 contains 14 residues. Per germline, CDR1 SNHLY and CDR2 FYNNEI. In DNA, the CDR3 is TGTGCCAGCATCGTGGACAGGGGCAATCAGCCCCAGCATTTT. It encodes CASIVDRGNQPQHF. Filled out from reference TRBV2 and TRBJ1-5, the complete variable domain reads EPEVTQTPSHQVTQMGQEVILRCVPISNHLYFYWYRQILGQKVEFLVSFYNNEISEKSEIFDDQFSVERPDGSNFTLKIRSTKLEDSAMYFCASIVDRGNQPQHFGDGTRLSIL.

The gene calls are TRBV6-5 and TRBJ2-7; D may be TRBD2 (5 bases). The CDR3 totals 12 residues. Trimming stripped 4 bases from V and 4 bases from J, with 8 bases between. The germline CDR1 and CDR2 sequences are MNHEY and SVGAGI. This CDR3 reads CASSSAGYEQYF. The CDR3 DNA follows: TGTGCCAGCAGTTCCGCGGGTTACGAGCAGTACTTC.

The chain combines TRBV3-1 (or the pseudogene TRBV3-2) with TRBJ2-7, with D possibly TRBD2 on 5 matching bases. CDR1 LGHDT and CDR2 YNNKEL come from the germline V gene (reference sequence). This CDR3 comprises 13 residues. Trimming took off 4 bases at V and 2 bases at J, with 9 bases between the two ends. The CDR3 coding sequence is TGTGCCAGCAGCCCTGGACTGCCCTACGAGCAGTACTTC. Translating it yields CASSPGLPYEQYF.

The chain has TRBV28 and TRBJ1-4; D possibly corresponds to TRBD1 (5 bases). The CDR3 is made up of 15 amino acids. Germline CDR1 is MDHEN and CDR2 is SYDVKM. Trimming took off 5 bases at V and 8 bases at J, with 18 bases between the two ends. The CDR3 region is CASSLPSGAGEKLFF. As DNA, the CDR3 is TGTGCCAGCAGTCTACCCAGCGGGGCTGGCGAAAAACTGTTTTTT. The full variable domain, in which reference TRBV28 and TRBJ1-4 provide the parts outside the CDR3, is DVKVTQSSRYLVKRTGEKVFLECVQDMDHENMFWYRQDPGLGLRLIYFSYDVKMKEKGDIPEGYSVSREKKERFSLILESASTNQTSMYLCASSLPSGAGEKLFFGSGTQLSVL.

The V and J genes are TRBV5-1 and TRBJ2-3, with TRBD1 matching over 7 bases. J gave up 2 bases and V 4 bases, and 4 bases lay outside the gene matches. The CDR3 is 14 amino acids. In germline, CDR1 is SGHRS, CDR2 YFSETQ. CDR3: CASSIGQDTDTQYF. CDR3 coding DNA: TGCGCCAGCAGCATCGGACAGGACACAGATACGCAGTATTTT.